There are a few counts of the clone carrying this T cell receptor (beta chain). Sequencing was performed with immunoSEQ multiplex PCR; in TCRdb, only in-frame clones are kept and a portion is missing. Here the sample spans about 490,000 clones, around 73% being singletons. CDR3 size: 15 residues. From germline, CDR1 is ENHRY and CDR2 SYGVKD. Trimming removed 3 bases at V and 0 bases at J, with 8 bases between. The data originate from a study of shared clonotypes between healthy human individuals. The rearrangement links TRBV10-3 to TRBJ1-4, with D unresolved. The sequence was obtained from a woman aged 40 to 50 in good health. Some clones in this sample may be carry-over from other donors' samples. The sample consisted of PBMCs. The CDR3 region has the DNA TGTGCCATCAGTGATGCCGGGGCAACTAATGAAAAACTGTTTTTT. It encodes CAISDAGATNEKLFF.